This TCR beta chain is from a study of T-cell reconstitution after alpha-beta-depleted transplantation in children. This clonotype was detected only a few times. Preparation of the TCRbeta library was carried out with unique molecular identifiers. Each CDR3 protein is one row after TCRdb ran MiXCR on the PCR reads. The sample includes a few hundred thousand distinct CDR3 sequences, 15% to 20% of them seen just once. V shed 5 bases and J shed 4 bases, with 12 bases lying between them. Germline values: CDR1 DFQATT, CDR2 SNEGSKA (reference sequence). This CDR3 contains 13 residues. Sequencing was performed on PBMCs from the stem cell graft donor, taken from the stem cell graft. The TCR was taken from a human donor who donated a stem cell graft to a child with acute lymphoblastic leukemia. This chain uses TRBV20-1 with TRBJ1-3; D unclear. DNA of the CDR3: TGCAGTGCTTTGCGGCCGGGCGGAAACACCATATATTTT. Translated: CSALRPGGNTIYF.